This T cell receptor (beta chain) was documented in a study of T cell responses to AZD1222 COVID-19 vaccine. Measured with immunoSEQ multiplex PCR; TCRdb has only the in-frame clones, and not every one. The sample consists of around 33,000 clones, approximately 90% of them appearing once. Germline lookup yields CDR1 PRHDT and CDR2 FYEKMQ (reference sequence). The CDR3 length is 15 residues. With 5 bases clipped from V and 2 bases from J, the junction kept 2 bases outside the gene matches. The sequence derives from an adult in good health. The V and J genes are TRBV13 and TRBJ2-3; 12 bases match TRBD2. This material consisted of peripheral blood, taken on day 0 of AZD1222 vaccination. The CDR3 sequence is CASSRLAGDTDTQYF. DNA for the CDR3: TGTGCCAGCAGCCGACTAGCGGGGGACACAGATACGCAGTATTTT.